Shown below are 10 T cell receptor beta chains from a single sample sequenced in a study of shared clonotypes between healthy human individuals. This table comes from immunoSEQ multiplex PCR, and its TCRdb copy is limited to in-frame clones, with some not included. The sample yields 2 million to 3 million clones, over 85% seen once. Sequencing used naive CD4+ T cells from PBMCs. Subset of the sample: CD45RA+ positively selected. The receptors were gathered from a man aged 18 to 30 in good health. Some clones in this sample may be carry-over from other donors' samples.

The sample holds a few counts of this clone. This chain connects TRBV30 to TRBJ1-1; 8 bases match TRBD1. The CDR3 totals 13 residues. Germline loops: CDR1 GTSNPN, CDR2 SVGIG (reference sequence). The V segment lost 5 bases and the J segment 7 bases; nucleotides outside the gene matches: 9. The CDR3 sequence is CAWSVTGVGEAFF. Here the CDR3 DNA reads TGTGCCTGGTCCGTGACAGGGGTTGGTGAAGCTTTCTTT. Looking up the rest from reference TRBV30 and TRBJ1-1 gives the full variable domain: SQTIHQWPATLVQPVGSPLSLECTVEGTSNPNLYWYRQAAGRGLQLLFYSVGIGQISSEVPQNLSASRPQDRQFILSSKKLLLSDSGFYLCAWSVTGVGEAFFGQGTRLTVV.

The rearrangement joins TRBV30 to TRBJ2-7; 9 nucleotides line up with TRBD1. The V gene's germline CDR1 is GTSNPN and CDR2 SVGIG (reference sequence). V lost 6 bases and J lost 2; bases outside the gene matches: 8. The CDR3 loop spans 14 amino acids. CDR3 sequence (DNA): TGTGCCTGCACATCTACAGGGGGCGCCTACGAGCAGTACTTC. It is translated as CACTSTGGAYEQYF.

This chain links TRBV4-2 with TRBJ2-1; 7 bases match TRBD1. Looked up from germline, CDR1 is LGHNA and CDR2 is YNFKEQ. The CDR3 is 15 amino acids. Germline trimming cut 5 bases from V and 1 base from J; bases unmatched to any gene: 5. The DNA of the CDR3 is TGTGCCAGCAGCACCCTGACAGGGTCCTACAATGAGCAGTTCTTC. Its protein product is CASSTLTGSYNEQFF.

This chain links TRBV27 with TRBJ1-6; D remains unclear. CDR1 is MNHEY and CDR2 is SMNVEV in the germline V gene (reference sequence). The CDR3 is 16 residues long. V was clipped by 5 bases and J by 0 bases, with 11 bases between them. The CDR3 sequence: CASSSPGSSYNSPLHF. In DNA, the CDR3 is TGTGCCAGCAGTAGCCCCGGGAGCTCCTATAATTCACCCCTCCACTTT.

The rearrangement joins TRBV28 to TRBJ1-6; no clear D gene. The ends were cut back, 5 bases at V and 5 bases at J, with 7 bases in the middle. This CDR3 is built from 13 residues. Per the germline V gene, CDR1 is MDHEN and CDR2 is SYDVKM. Here the CDR3 reads CASSGRDNSPLHF. The CDR3 DNA reads TGTGCCAGCAGTGGCAGAGATAATTCACCCCTCCACTTT.

This clone was seen just once. J is TRBJ1-1 and V is TRBV7-2, with no clear D. The CDR3 consists of 14 residues. Germline V gene sequence: CDR1 SGHTA, CDR2 FQGNSA. V was pared by 1 base and J by 6 bases, with 12 bases between. CDR3 in amino acids: CASSLDRFAAEAFF. The CDR3 DNA reads TGTGCCAGCAGCTTAGATCGGTTCGCCGCTGAAGCTTTCTTT. Full variable domain (remainder filled in from reference TRBV7-2 and TRBJ1-1): GAGVSQSPSNKVTEKGKDVELRCDPISGHTALYWYRQSLGQGLEFLIYFQGNSAPDKSGLPSDRFSAERTGGSVSTLTIQRTQQEDSAVYLCASSLDRFAAEAFFGQGTRLTVV.

The genes are TRBV20-1 and TRBJ1-2; D not resolved. CDR1 and CDR2 (germline): DFQATT, SNEGSKA (reference sequence). Trimming removed 1 base from V and 8 bases from J, with 8 bases in between. The CDR3 is 11 amino acids. CDR3 DNA: TGCAGTGCTAGAGCACGACGGGGCTACACCTTC. This codes for CSARARRGYTF.

The J gene is TRBJ2-1, the V gene TRBV28, with 12 bases aligning to TRBD2. Trimming at V came to 5 bases and at J to 6 bases, leaving 5 bases not matched to a gene. CDR3 length equals 15 residues. Germline CDR1 MDHEN, CDR2 SYDVKM. The CDR3 loop reads CASSRGLAGFNEQFF. The CDR3 DNA is TGTGCCAGCAGTCGCGGACTAGCGGGATTCAATGAGCAGTTCTTC.

The chain combines TRBV27 with TRBJ2-3, with 9 bases matching TRBD2. V gave up 5 bases and J gave up 0 bases; unmatched junction bases: 12. This CDR3 has 18 amino acids. Germline V gene sequence: CDR1 MNHEY, CDR2 SMNVEV (reference sequence). This chain's CDR3 is CASSPRYLSGGSTDTQYF. CDR3 nucleotides: TGTGCCAGCAGTCCCCGGTACCTTAGCGGGGGAAGCACAGATACGCAGTATTTT.

This clone was counted a single time. The chain links TRBV5-4 to TRBJ2-7, with D maybe TRBD2 (6 bases). The length of the CDR3 is 15 residues. The ends were cut back, 3 bases at V and 1 base at J, with 14 bases in the middle. CDR1 and CDR2 (germline): SGHNT, YYREEE (reference sequence). The CDR3 DNA reads TGTGCCAGCAGCTGGGGGGAGGACGAATCCTACGAGCAGTACTTC. Encoded protein: CASSWGEDESYEQYF.